This is a list of T cell receptor beta chains from one sample in a study of T-cell memory formation after mild COVID-19. TCRdb ran MiXCR on the 5' RACE reads and lists one entry per CDR3 protein. In the table there are nearly 40,000 distinct CDR3 sequences, approximately 6.5% of which are singletons. What was sequenced was PBMCs or a T cell subset sorted from them (not recorded which). These receptors were taken from an adult who had mild COVID-19 (a few samples of this study predate the infection). Cell type and time point are not known. Both conserved end residues are part of each CDR3. The D gene is left open where the match is weak. Clone size is not always given. Where it is, it says once, few, many or a class for expanded clones.

>few|TRBV20-1|TRBD2|TRBJ2-7
CSALLAGTYEQYF
TGCAGTGCCTTACTAGCGGGGACCTACGAGCAGTACTTC
>many|TRBV13|.|TRBJ1-4
CASSLLGQRNEKLFF
TGTGCCAGCAGCTTATTGGGGCAGAGGAATGAAAAACTGTTTTTT
>.|TRBV18|.|TRBJ2-4
CASSPRGGTVAKNIQYF
TGTGCCAGCTCACCACGCGGAGGGACCGTAGCCAAAAACATTCAGTACTTC
>few|TRBV3-1|.|TRBJ1-2
CASSQGVTNYGYTF
TGTGCCAGCAGCCAAGGGGTTACCAACTATGGCTACACCTTC
>.|TRBV9|TRBD2|TRBJ2-1
CASSVGRTRTPYNEQFF
TGTGCCAGCAGCGTAGGGAGGACTAGAACCCCCTACAATGAGCAGTTCTTC
>.|TRBV13|.|TRBJ1-1
CATSLWDTEAFF
TGTGCCACCTCTCTTTGGGACACTGAAGCTTTCTTT
>.|TRBV5-1|TRBD2|TRBJ2-7
CASSVAGTSGPEQYF
TGCGCCAGCAGCGTGGCCGGGACTAGCGGGCCAGAGCAGTACTTC
>.|TRBV7-2|TRBD1|TRBJ1-1
CASSTSDRGQRNTEAFF
TGTGCCAGCAGCACTTCGGACAGGGGGCAAAGGAACACTGAAGCTTTCTTT
>.|TRBV24-1|.|TRBJ1-5
CATSEGSNQPQHF
TGTGCCACCAGTGAAGGAAGCAATCAGCCCCAGCATTTT
>many|TRBV4-2|.|TRBJ2-1
CASSQDPGGDNEQFF
TGTGCCAGCAGCCAAGATCCAGGGGGGGACAATGAGCAGTTCTTC
>.|TRBV4-2|.|TRBJ2-4
CASSLRSSSENIQYF
TGTGCCAGCAGCCTCAGGAGCAGCTCGGAAAACATTCAGTACTTC
>many|TRBV30|TRBD2|TRBJ2-7
CAWSNGLAGPYEQYF
TGTGCCTGGAGCAATGGACTAGCGGGTCCTTACGAGCAGTACTTC
>many|TRBV3-1|TRBD1|TRBJ2-5
CASSQADRGRDF
TGTGCCAGCAGCCAAGCCGACAGGGGAAGGGACTTC
>medium-sized|TRBV12-3/TRBV12-4|.|TRBJ2-7
CASSLTRYYEQYF
TGTGCCAGCAGTCTTACAAGATACTACGAGCAGTACTTC
>.|TRBV20-1|TRBD2|TRBJ2-7
CSATIAGVVTYEQYF
TGCAGTGCCACTATAGCGGGGGTTGTCACCTACGAGCAGTACTTC
>.|TRBV19|TRBD1|TRBJ1-2
CASSAGTANYGYTF
TGTGCCAGTAGTGCCGGGACAGCTAACTATGGCTACACCTTC
>many|TRBV18|.|TRBJ2-1
CASSPTGGGLNEQFF
TGTGCCAGCTCACCCACCGGTGGGGGGCTTAATGAGCAGTTCTTC
>many|TRBV7-2|.|TRBJ2-7
CASSLESGTGEQYF
TGTGCCAGCAGCTTAGAGTCCGGGACCGGCGAGCAGTACTTC